This T cell receptor (beta chain) was profiled in a study of cytomegalovirus exposure and HLA in healthy donors. Study summary: The approximately 110 validation repertoires, a later analysis reported, used the same platform as the 550 to 700 repertoires from the first cohort.

CDR1 is DFQATT and CDR2 is SNEGSKA in the germline V gene (reference sequence). The CDR3 covers 11 residues. The ends were cut back, 4 bases at V and 3 bases at J, with 6 bases in the middle. Regarding the study as a whole: Subsequent analysis revealed that first-cohort TCR clusters tended to co-occur in the roughly 120 validation repertoires.

With regard to this clone: Its specificity is unknown.

The method was immunoSEQ multiplex PCR; TCRdb's version includes in-frame clones alone and lacks a portion of them. This repertoire shows about 43,000 clones, more than 85% found once; its top ten account for roughly 5.8%. The sequence derives from a man between 18 and 35 years old in good health and CMV-seronegative. This chain connects TRBV20-1 to TRBJ1-2; D is uncertain. The sequencing input was PBMCs. The CDR3 coding sequence is TGCAGTGCTACCCGGTACTATGGCTACACCTTC. Its translation is CSATRYYGYTF.